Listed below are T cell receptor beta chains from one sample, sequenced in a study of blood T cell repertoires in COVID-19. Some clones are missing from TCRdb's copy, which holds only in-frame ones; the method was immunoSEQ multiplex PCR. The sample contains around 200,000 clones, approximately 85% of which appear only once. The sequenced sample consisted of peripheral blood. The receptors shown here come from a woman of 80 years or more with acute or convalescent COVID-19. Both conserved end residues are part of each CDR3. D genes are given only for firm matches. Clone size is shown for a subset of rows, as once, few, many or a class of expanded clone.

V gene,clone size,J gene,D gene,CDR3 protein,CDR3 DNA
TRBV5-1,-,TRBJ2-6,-,CASSLDSSIFRANVLTF,TGCGCCAGTTCATTAGACAGCTCCATCTTTCGGGCCAACGTCCTGACTTTC
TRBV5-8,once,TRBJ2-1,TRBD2,CASSLTGLAGDEQFF,TGTGCCAGCAGCTTGACCGGACTAGCGGGTGATGAGCAGTTCTTC
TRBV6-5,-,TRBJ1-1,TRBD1,CASSYSQGGSGTEAFF,TGTGCCAGCAGTTACTCACAGGGGGGATCAGGCACTGAAGCTTTCTTT
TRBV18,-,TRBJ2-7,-,CASSPKPQGMEEQYF,TGTGCCAGCTCACCAAAACCCCAGGGGATGGAGGAGCAGTACTTC
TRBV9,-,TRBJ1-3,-,CASSVGGDSGNTIYF,TGTGCCAGCAGCGTAGGCGGTGACTCTGGAAACACCATATATTTT
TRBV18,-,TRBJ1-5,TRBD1,CASSPAGTGGDQPQHF,TGTGCCAGCTCACCCGCCGGGACAGGGGGCGATCAGCCCCAGCATTTT
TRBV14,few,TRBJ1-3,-,CASSLLSPSSGNTIYF,TGTGCCAGCAGCCTCTTGAGTCCGAGCTCTGGAAACACCATATATTTT
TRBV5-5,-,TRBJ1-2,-,CASSLPTNYGYTF,TGTGCCAGCAGCTTGCCCACTAACTATGGCTACACCTTC
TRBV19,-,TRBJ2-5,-,CASSIEGGVSSQETQYF,TGTGCCAGTAGTATAGAAGGAGGTGTGAGCAGTCAAGAGACCCAGTACTTC
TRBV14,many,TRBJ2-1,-,CASSQRVSSYNEQFF,TGTGCCAGCAGCCAGAGGGTATCATCCTACAATGAGCAGTTCTTC